This TCR beta chain was profiled in a study of blood T cell repertoires in COVID-19. Study summary: COVID-19 samples collected from the United States, Italy and Spain covered acute and convalescent phases. The cDNA or gDNA used as material had been derived from T cells, B-cell-depleted T cells, or PBMCs.

In the study's own analysis: Amplifying reference gene primers gave estimates of nucleated cell counts. Data came from immunoSEQ multiplex PCR; TCRdb stores just in-frame clones and leaves some out. Clonal size and the V and J genes are those of that table, whereas D and trimming came from the DNA. Altogether fewer than 450,000 clones are present, around nine tenths being singletons, with the ten largest covering roughly 3%. V lost 3 bases, J lost 2 bases, and 2 bases stayed unmatched. The CDR3 sequence is 14 residues long. Per the germline V gene, CDR1 is MNHEY and CDR2 is SMNVEV (reference sequence).

The TCR was taken from a woman aged 18-29 years who had recovered from COVID-19. The V gene is TRBV27, the J gene TRBJ2-3; 7 bases agree with TRBD2. Material: peripheral blood. Here the CDR3 reads CASSLLAATDTQYF. The CDR3 DNA sequence: TGTGCCAGCAGTTTGCTAGCGGCCACAGATACGCAGTATTTT.